This entry is about one T cell receptor (beta chain). There is no known antigen for this receptor. Base qualities were left out, and no much larger clone turns up one base away. Patients with limited-stage small-cell lung cancer who underwent surgical resection in Hangzhou, China, between the late 2000s and the early 2020s were included as donors. Every donor went straight to surgery with no preoperative chemotherapy or radiotherapy, and no donor was given immunotherapy either before or after surgery. All 20 or so patients in the sequenced cohort were identified as smokers or heavy second-hand smokers. Adjacent normal lung was collected at least 2 cm from the tumor margin and was confirmed morphologically free of malignant cells by two pathologists. To characterize heterogeneity of the T cell repertoire, the study applied multi-region TCR-beta sequencing to resected limited-stage small-cell lung cancers and to tumor-adjacent lung tissue. The AllPrep DNA/RNA FFPE Kit (Qiagen) was used to extract genomic DNA from the FFPE tissue.

Using multiplexed V- and J-gene primers, the immunoSEQ hsTCRB Kit amplified TCR-beta CDR3 regions from genomic DNA. Unique DNA barcodes were added in a second PCR, and samples were pooled together with a negative and a positive control. Sequencing of the pooled TCR-beta libraries was performed on an Illumina MiSeq using a 150-cycle paired-end protocol. Turning to the authors' computational methods: Raw sequencing data were processed by Adaptive Biotechnologies into a report containing normalized, annotated TCR-beta repertoires. To compute T-cell density, TCR-beta templates were normalized to usable DNA, with usable DNA estimated through amplification of housekeeping genes. Richness was defined as the count of unique rearrangements, and clonality was defined as 1 minus Pielou's evenness. Not all clones reach the TCRdb copy of this immuneACCESS table, which keeps in-frame sequences only. Checked studies attribute under half of the gap to unresolved V genes and leave the rest unexplained. The V and J calls and clone size are taken from that table; D and trimming were inferred from the DNA. The sample includes about 2,400 clones, with approximately 79% observed a single time. The ten biggest clones cover under 6% of the sample.

The germline V gene specifies MDHEN as CDR1 and SYDVKM as CDR2. The CDR3 spans 16 residues, from the cysteine through the phenylalanine. Only the CDR3 region is kept as DNA, spanning 48 bases read in frame from base 1. Between the V and J ends, shortened by 2 bases and 3 bases respectively, the junction contains 16 bases. This sample was taken from a study of T cells and copy number aberrations in small-cell lung cancer (dated by TCRdb to about 2021). Study-level background: To relate T cell metrics to mutations and copy number aberrations, the same tumor regions underwent both TCR repertoire sequencing and whole-exome sequencing. Tumor TCR data existed for about 17 patients, and around 15 patients had TCR data from both tumor tissue and normal tissue.

The paper as a whole reports these results and caveats: A small sample size, resulting from surgical resection being uncommon in small-cell lung cancer, limited the study, and the findings need validation. Every specimen was formalin-fixed paraffin-embedded tissue, a material known to introduce sequencing artifacts. Lower T-cell density, richness and clonality were observed in tumors than in adjacent lung tissue, although the difference in density was not significant.

The specimen sequenced was normal tissue next to the tumor. The receptor chain draws on TRBV28 and TRBJ2-5, with a weak D call of TRBD1 (5 bases match). The clonotype comes from a woman in her fifties or sixties with small cell lung cancer. The sequence in DNA is TGTGCCAGCAGTTTAAGGCCAAGGGGTTGGAAAGAGACCCAGTACTTC. Its translation reads: CASSLRPRGWKETQYF.